Each of the 18 T cell receptor beta chains below was sequenced from the same sample in a study of cytotoxic CD8 clonotypes in ibrutinib-treated CLL. Measured with immunoSEQ multiplex PCR; TCRdb has only the in-frame clones, and not every one. The table records roughly 330,000 clones, around 66% of them present only once. This specimen was PBMCs, taken after 36 months of ibrutinib treatment. Receptors were obtained from a human donor with chronic lymphocytic leukemia.

This clone was seen a few times. This chain links TRBV7-3 with TRBJ2-1, with 10 bases matching TRBD2. This CDR3 contains 15 residues. V was pared by 2 bases and J by 6 bases, with 4 bases of the junction left unmatched. CDR1 and CDR2 from the germline V gene are SGHTA and FQGTGA. CDR3 DNA sequence: TGTGCCAGCAGCTTACCCCTAGCGGGAGTCAATGAGCAGTTCTTC. This translates into CASSLPLAGVNEQFF.

V and J are TRBV10-2 and TRBJ2-7; 14 bases agree with TRBD2. With 7 bases clipped from V and 4 bases from J, the junction kept 3 bases outside the gene matches. The germline V gene encodes CDR1 WSHSY and CDR2 SAAADI. The CDR3 loop spans 14 amino acids. This CDR3 is CASTGTSGRYEQYF. The CDR3 DNA follows: TGCGCCAGCACCGGGACTAGCGGGAGATACGAGCAGTACTTC.

The chain links TRBV7-9 to TRBJ2-7, with 7 bases fitting TRBD2. V lost 2 bases to trimming and J lost 0 bases; unmatched junction nucleotides: 10. Germline V gene sequence: CDR1 SEHNR, CDR2 FQNEAQ (reference sequence). The CDR3 is made up of 17 amino acids. The DNA for the CDR3 is TGTGCCAGCAGCTTAATAGGATGGGGGACTAACTCCTACGAGCAGTACTTC. Translation gives CASSLIGWGTNSYEQYF.

J is TRBJ1-6 and V is TRBV2; TRBD1 aligns across 8 bases. From germline, CDR1 is SNHLY and CDR2 FYNNEI. The CDR3 consists of 16 residues. Losses at the gene ends were 1 base for V and 7 bases for J; bases not matched to a gene: 6. The CDR3 spells CASSEGTGPLNSPLHF. CDR3 DNA: TGTGCCAGCAGTGAAGGGACAGGGCCCTTAAATTCACCCCTCCACTTT.

The chain links TRBV28 to TRBJ1-4, with D possibly matching TRBD1 (5 bases). The CDR3 spans 15 residues. Deletions cut 6 bases from V and 3 bases from J, with 14 bases between. From germline, CDR1 is MDHEN and CDR2 SYDVKM. The CDR3 nucleotides read TGTGCCAGCAGACCGGCGACAGTTTCTAATGAAAAACTGTTTTTT. This gives the protein CASRPATVSNEKLFF.

V usage is TRBV6-1 and J usage is TRBJ1-2; D gene ambiguous. CDR1 and CDR2 (germline): MNHNS, SASEGT. This CDR3 comprises 13 residues. V lost 1 base to trimming and J lost 6 bases, with 9 bases between them. CDR3 region: CASSEVARDGYTF. Here the CDR3 DNA reads TGTGCCAGCAGTGAAGTGGCACGGGATGGCTACACCTTC.

The table lists this clone with a few counts. The chain links TRBV18 to TRBJ2-7; D unresolved. The germline V gene encodes CDR1 KGHSH and CDR2 LQKENI. V lost 2 bases, J lost 0 bases, and 5 bases lay in between. CDR3 length: 13 residues. CDR3 nucleotides: TGTGCCAGCTCACCAGTGATCTCCTACGAGCAGTACTTC. Translating it yields CASSPVISYEQYF.

The rearrangement joins TRBV7-3 to TRBJ2-1; TRBD2 matches 8 bases. The J segment lost 8 bases and the V segment lost 7 bases, leaving 10 bases of the junction unmatched. The CDR3 runs 14 residues. Germline CDR1 and CDR2: SGHTA and FQGTGA. CDR3 in DNA: TGTGCCAGCAATAGCGGGAATGTCGGACATGAGCAGTTCTTC. Translated: CASNSGNVGHEQFF.

The rearrangement uses TRBV29-1 and TRBJ1-1; D not certain. This CDR3 has 12 amino acids. The V end was cut by 4 bases, the J end by 8 bases, with 14 bases between. Germline V gives CDR1 SQVTM, CDR2 ANQGSEA. The CDR3 sequence is CSVVSMGLEAFF. The DNA of the CDR3 is TGCAGCGTTGTTAGCATGGGCTTGGAAGCTTTCTTT.

V and J are TRBV9 and TRBJ2-2; TRBD2 matches 8 bases. The CDR3 is 14 residues long. With 3 bases clipped from V and 5 bases from J, the junction kept 3 bases outside the gene matches. Germline V gene data show CDR1 as SGDLS and CDR2 as YYNGEE. The CDR3 bases are TGTGCCAGCAGCGGCGGGGGGCTTACCGGGGAGCTGTTTTTT. Translating it yields CASSGGGLTGELFF. The entire variable domain, with the rest obtained from reference TRBV9 and TRBJ2-2, is as follows: DSGVTQTPKHLITATGQRVTLRCSPRSGDLSVYWYQQSLDQGLQFLIQYYNGEERAKGNILERFSAQQFPDLHSELNLSSLELGDSALYFCASSGGGLTGELFFGEGSRLTVL.

This chain links TRBV29-1 with TRBJ2-2; maybe TRBD1 (5 bases). Trimming cost V 4 bases and J 5 bases, with 14 bases left between them. Germline V gives CDR1 SQVTM, CDR2 ANQGSEA. CDR3 length: 14 residues. CDR3 sequence (DNA): TGCAGCGTTGGTGGACAAGGGATTACCGGGGAGCTGTTTTTT. Its protein is CSVGGQGITGELFF.

The gene calls are TRBV5-6 and TRBJ2-1; D is uncertain. Trimming removed 0 bases at V and 0 bases at J, with 7 bases between. Per germline, CDR1 SGHDT and CDR2 YYEEEE. The CDR3 runs to 15 residues. The CDR3 nucleotides are TGTGCCAGCAGCTTGGCTGGAAGCTCCTACAATGAGCAGTTCTTC. This encodes CASSLAGSSYNEQFF.

Written as DNA, the CDR3 is TGTGCCAGCTCACCGGGGGCCCTTCGCAATCAGCCCCAGCATTTT. Protein: CASSPGALRNQPQHF. The chain employs TRBV18 and TRBJ1-5; D might be TRBD1 (6 bases). This CDR3 is 15 amino acids long. Per germline, CDR1 KGHSH and CDR2 LQKENI. V gave up 3 bases and J gave up 2 bases, with 11 bases separating them.

This clone was observed a single time. The chain carries TRBV18 and TRBJ2-2; 7 positions agree with TRBD1. There are 14 residues in the CDR3. V shed 5 bases, J shed 5 bases, and the junction held 5 bases outside the gene matches. Germline V gene lookup returns CDR1 KGHSH and CDR2 LQKENI. The CDR3 region is CASSTRQGTGELFF. CDR3 sequence (DNA): TGTGCCAGCTCAACACGACAGGGAACCGGGGAGCTGTTTTTT.

J is TRBJ1-3 and V is TRBV11-2, with no clear D. The V gene's germline CDR1 is SGHAT and CDR2 FQNNGV. Trimming took 8 bases from V and 3 from J, leaving 8 bases between them. The CDR3 has 12 amino acids. The CDR3 coding sequence is TGTGCCAGCCGGCCGCGTGGAAACACCATATATTTT. This encodes CASRPRGNTIYF.

Only a few counts were recorded for this clone. This rearrangement joins TRBV11-2 to TRBJ2-7; tentatively, D is TRBD2 (6 bases). CDR1 is SGHAT and CDR2 is FQNNGV in the germline V gene. Trimming stripped 6 bases from V and 6 bases from J, with 21 bases between. The CDR3 contains 15 residues. This chain's CDR3 is CASSLLREPLGEQYF. The CDR3, as DNA: TGTGCCAGCAGTTTGCTACGGGAGCCCCTCGGCGAGCAGTACTTC.

The table lists this clone with a count of one. This sequence joins TRBV5-6 and TRBJ2-2, with 9 bases fitting TRBD1. The ends lost 0 bases at V and 4 bases at J; junction bases unmatched: 1. Germline CDR1 and CDR2: SGHDT and YYEEEE. The CDR3 is 15 residues long. The CDR3 loop is CASSLDRGRTGELFF. CDR3 in DNA: TGTGCCAGCAGCTTGGACAGGGGGCGCACCGGGGAGCTGTTTTTT.

V is TRBV9 and J is TRBJ1-2; D is unclear. Trimming removed 2 bases from V and 5 bases from J, with 10 bases in between. The CDR3 is 13 residues long. CDR1 and CDR2 from the germline V gene are SGDLS and YYNGEE. The CDR3 loop reads CASSVKVGYGYTF. Written as DNA, the CDR3 is TGTGCCAGCAGCGTTAAAGTGGGTTATGGCTACACCTTC.